This passage covers 8 T cell receptor beta chains from one sample sequenced in a study of T cells in Graves' hyperthyroidism and ophthalmopathy (dated by TCRdb to 2018 to 2020). Libraries were built with multiplex PCR. The sequencer was an Illumina HiSeq 2000. The TCR beta CDR3 regions were amplified from the RNA transcripts. The first round of RT-PCR for the TCR CDR3 was performed with the HTBI primer set and the Qiagen OneStep RT-PCR kit. In TCRdb, the public reads were trimmed at Q25 with fastp and aligned with MiXCR, with productive beta chains retained. Every CDR3 protein is listed once, alongside the most common genes and DNA of its rows. Within this sample are around 350,000 distinct CDR3 sequences, with approximately 16% of them counted one time only. The ten largest clones capture under 25% of the sample. The specimen sequenced was blood. The receptors here all came from a woman aged 55-75 years with Graves' ophthalmopathy.

This clonotype occurred many times. V gene TRBV6-6 combines with J gene TRBJ2-3; possible D gene TRBD2, 7 bases. CDR1 and CDR2 from the germline V gene are MNHNY and SVGAGI (reference sequence). The CDR3 sequence is 15 residues long. V was clipped by 2 bases and J by 5 bases, with 14 bases between them. CDR3 bases: TGTGCCAGCAGTTACCGGGCGGGGGCAGGAGATACGCAGTATTTT. It codes for CASSYRAGAGDTQYF.

V is TRBV28 and J is TRBJ1-3; 9 bases are a match to TRBD1. Germline-derived CDR1 and CDR2 are MDHEN and SYDVKM. The ends lost 4 bases at V and 4 bases at J; junction bases unmatched: 5. The CDR3 contains 15 residues. The CDR3 coding sequence is TGTGCCAGCAGTTCCTCCGGGACAGGGGGAAACACCATATATTTT. Translation: CASSSSGTGGNTIYF. Filled out from reference TRBV28 and TRBJ1-3, the complete variable domain reads DVKVTQSSRYLVKRTGEKVFLECVQDMDHENMFWYRQDPGLGLRLIYFSYDVKMKEKGDIPEGYSVSREKKERFSLILESASTNQTSMYLCASSSSGTGGNTIYFGEGSWLTVV.

This chain joins TRBV20-1 and TRBJ2-7, with D perhaps assigned TRBD1 or TRBD2 (5 bases each). This CDR3 has 15 amino acids. Deletions cut 0 bases from V and 1 base from J, with 13 bases between. From germline, CDR1 is DFQATT and CDR2 SNEGSKA (reference sequence). CDR3: CSARDPGARSYEQYF. The CDR3 DNA follows: TGCAGTGCTAGAGATCCCGGGGCCCGATCCTACGAGCAGTACTTC.

This chain uses TRBV28 with TRBJ1-3, with D uncertain. The germline gives CDR1 MDHEN, CDR2 SYDVKM. The CDR3 runs 15 residues. Deletions cut 5 bases from V and 1 base from J, with 12 bases between. CDR3 region: CASSLPPGSGNTIYF. DNA of the CDR3: TGTGCCAGCAGTCTTCCCCCGGGGTCTGGAAACACCATATATTTT.

This clonotype was recorded a few times. The J gene is TRBJ2-1, the V gene TRBV7-9, with a tentative D call TRBD1 (6 bases). The CDR3 is made up of 16 amino acids. CDR1 and CDR2 from the germline V gene are SEHNR and FQNEAQ (reference sequence). Trimming took off 5 bases at V and 7 bases at J, with 21 bases between the two ends. Here the CDR3 reads CASSPTGLGYGNEQFF. CDR3 coding DNA: TGTGCCAGCAGCCCCACAGGGCTTGGTTACGGGAATGAGCAGTTCTTC. Supplemented by reference TRBV7-9 and TRBJ2-1, the full variable domain reads DTGVSQNPRHKITKRGQNVTFRCDPISEHNRLYWYRQTLGQGPEFLTYFQNEAQLEKSRLLSDRFSAERPKGSFSTLEIQRTEQGDSAMYLCASSPTGLGYGNEQFFGPGTRLTVL.

This clonotype was seen ten or more times. This chain's CDR3 is CASSLARGREIDEQFF. The CDR3 bases are TGTGCCAGCAGCTTAGCCCGGGGGCGGGAGATTGATGAGCAGTTCTTC. The rearrangement uses TRBV11-1 and TRBJ2-1, with a weak D call TRBD2 (7 bases). Trimming removed 0 bases at V and 8 bases at J, with 17 bases between. Per the germline V gene, CDR1 is SGHAT and CDR2 is FQDESV (reference sequence). The CDR3 contains 16 residues. The complete variable domain, with remaining parts taken from reference TRBV11-1 and TRBJ2-1, reads EAEVAQSPRYKITEKSQAVAFWCDPISGHATLYWYRQILGQGPELLVQFQDESVVDDSQLPKDRFSAERLKGVDSTLKIQPAELGDSAMYLCASSLARGREIDEQFFGPGTRLTVL.

This clonotype turned up a few times. This sequence joins TRBV11-3 and TRBJ2-3; D might be TRBD2 (5 bases). This CDR3 contains 13 residues. Per the germline V gene, CDR1 is SGHNT and CDR2 is YENEEA. Trimming shortened V by 5 bases and J by 2 bases, and 8 bases separated the two germline ends. Here the CDR3 DNA reads TGTGCCAGCAGCCAGCGGAACACAGATACGCAGTATTTT. This codes for CASSQRNTDTQYF. Based on the CDR3 plus reference TRBV11-3 and TRBJ2-3, the full variable domain is EAGVVQSPRYKIIEKKQPVAFWCNPISGHNTLYWYLQNLGQGPELLIRYENEEAVDDSQLPKDRFSAERLKGVDSTLKIQPAELGDSAVYLCASSQRNTDTQYFGPGTRLTVL.

The table lists this clonotype with a count of one. Possible read error: a much larger clone is one base away. The conserved final phenylalanine or tryptophan is absent from the CDR3, which likely points to a read error. This chain connects TRBV20-1 to TRBJ2-7; D ambiguous. This CDR3 has 11 residues. The V end was cut by 4 bases, the J end by 3 bases, with 7 bases between. Germline V gives CDR1 DFQATT, CDR2 SNEGSKA (reference sequence). CDR3 sequence (DNA): TGCAGTGCTACTCGGAGCTACGAGCAGTACCTC. Amino acids: CSATRSYEQYL.